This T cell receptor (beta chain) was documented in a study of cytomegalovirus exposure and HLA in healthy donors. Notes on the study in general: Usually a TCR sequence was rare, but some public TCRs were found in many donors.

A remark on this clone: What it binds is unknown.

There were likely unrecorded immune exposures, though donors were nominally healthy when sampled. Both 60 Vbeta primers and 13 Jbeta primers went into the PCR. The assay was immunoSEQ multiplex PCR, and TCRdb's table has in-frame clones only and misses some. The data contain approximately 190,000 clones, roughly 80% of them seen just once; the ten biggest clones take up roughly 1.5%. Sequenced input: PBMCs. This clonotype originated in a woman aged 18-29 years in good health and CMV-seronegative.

The CDR3 region has the DNA TGTGCCAGCAGCCCGCACGCCTGGGACAGGAGGGAACGCTACGAGCAGTACTTC. The encoded protein is CASSPHAWDRRERYEQYF. The rearrangement joins TRBV7-2 to TRBJ2-7; 8 nucleotides align to TRBD1. The ends lost 5 bases at V and 3 bases at J; junction bases unmatched: 18. The CDR3 runs 18 residues. CDR1 is SGHTA, CDR2 FQGNSA, per germline.